Following are 23 T cell receptor beta chains from one sample sequenced in a study of blood T cells in healthy people across ages. Primed by a sample-barcoded 5' primer and a J-beta primer mix, a second PCR proceeded for about 6 to 12 cycles. MiXCR was run by TCRdb on the 5' RACE reads, yielding one entry per CDR3 protein. The sample consists of about 730,000 distinct CDR3 sequences, approximately 43% of them appearing once. The sequenced sample was blood. The receptors derive from a woman aged 55 to 70 in good health.

The V call is TRBV3-1, the J call TRBJ2-1; 11 nucleotides align to TRBD2. After removal of 2 bases from V and 9 bases from J, the junction contained 9 bases not matched to a gene. CDR3 length: 16 amino acids. Germline V CDR1 and CDR2: LGHDT, YNNKEL (reference sequence). CDR3 residues: CASSQLLAGGPSEQFF. In DNA, the CDR3 is TGTGCCAGCAGCCAATTGTTAGCGGGAGGGCCCAGTGAGCAGTTCTTC.

In this sample, this clonotype turned up a few times. This chain uses TRBV5-1 with TRBJ2-1; maybe TRBD2 (6 bases). CDR1 and CDR2 (germline): SGHRS, YFSETQ. V dropped 0 bases and J dropped 8 bases, with 15 bases sitting between them. The CDR3 loop spans 15 amino acids. The CDR3 DNA sequence: TGCGCCAGCAGCTTGGGACTAGGATCCGAGGATGAGCAGTTCTTC. It codes for CASSLGLGSEDEQFF.

V and J are TRBV7-3 and TRBJ1-2; 8 nucleotides line up with TRBD1. Trimming at V came to 5 bases and at J to 6 bases, leaving 8 bases not matched to a gene. CDR3 length: 14 residues. Germline-derived CDR1 and CDR2 are SGHTA and FQGTGA. CDR3 region: CASSPDREGHGYTF. CDR3 nucleotide sequence: TGTGCCAGCAGCCCGGACAGGGAGGGACATGGCTACACCTTC.

V and J are TRBV15 and TRBJ2-7; D is perhaps TRBD2 (6 bases). CDR3 length: 14 residues. Germline V CDR1 and CDR2: LNHNV, YYDKDF (reference sequence). Trimming took 0 bases from V and 7 from J, leaving 13 bases between them. For the CDR3, the DNA is TGTGCCACCAGCAGAGAAGGTGTGAGCGGGGAGCAGTACTTC. Amino acids: CATSREGVSGEQYF. Full variable domain (outside the CDR3, taken from reference TRBV15 and TRBJ2-7): DAMVIQNPRYQVTQFGKPVTLSCSQTLNHNVMYWYQQKSSQAPKLLFHYYDKDFNNEADTPDNFQSRRPNTSFCFLDIRSPGLGDTAMYLCATSREGVSGEQYFGPGTRLTVT.

Comments on this clonotype: The germline gene is not matched at one end of the junction; a read error may be the cause. The chain carries TRBV24-1 and TRBJ1-2, with 9 nucleotides matching TRBD1. This CDR3 comprises 16 residues. CDR1 and CDR2 (germline): KGHDR, SFDVKD. The CDR3: CATSDPGRTGDYGHTF. CDR3 in DNA: TGTGCCACCAGTGATCCTGGGCGGACAGGGGACTATGGCCACACCTTC.

The chain is built from TRBV28 and TRBJ2-3; no reliable D call. V was trimmed by 7 bases and J by 4 bases, leaving 15 bases between them. Germline values: CDR1 MDHEN, CDR2 SYDVKM. This CDR3 comprises 14 residues. The chain's CDR3 is CASTLSRIADTQYF. The CDR3 nucleotides read TGTGCCAGCACTCTTAGCAGGATCGCAGATACGCAGTATTTT.

This clonotype was seen once. The CDR3 here is CASSLNAGAGETQYF. The CDR3 nucleotides read TGTGCCAGCTCACTGAATGCAGGGGCGGGAGAGACCCAGTACTTC. This rearrangement joins TRBV18 to TRBJ2-7; weak D call: TRBD1 (6 bases). The J call is in doubt because the DNA end fits TRBJ2-5 better. This CDR3 region has 15 residues. The V gene's germline CDR1 is KGHSH and CDR2 LQKENI.

This clonotype has just a few counts. This chain links TRBV7-2 with TRBJ1-1; possibly TRBD1 for D (5 bases). Trimming stripped 3 bases from V and 0 bases from J, with 11 bases between. The germline V gene encodes CDR1 SGHTA and CDR2 FQGNSA. This CDR3 spans 15 amino acids. CDR3 sequence reads: CASSLAGQVNTEAFF. CDR3 in DNA: TGTGCCAGCAGCTTGGCAGGGCAGGTGAACACTGAAGCTTTCTTT.

This chain connects TRBV7-2 to TRBJ2-5; the D gene is possibly TRBD1 (6 bases). The end of the DNA is better explained by TRBJ2-7, so the J call may be wrong. The germline gives CDR1 SGHTA, CDR2 FQGNSA. The CDR3 sequence is 13 residues long. The chain's CDR3 is CASSLDRVDEQYF. DNA for the CDR3: TGTGCCAGCAGCTTAGACAGGGTGGACGAGCAGTACTTC.

CDR3 DNA sequence: TGCAGTGCTAACCGGGACAACTCCTACGAGCAGTACTTC. Amino acids: CSANRDNSYEQYF. The chain couples TRBV20-1 to TRBJ2-7; TRBD1 is a possible D gene (6 bases). The germline V gene has CDR1 DFQATT and CDR2 SNEGSKA (reference sequence). This CDR3 has 13 amino acids. V was trimmed by 4 bases and J by 0 bases, leaving 10 bases between them.

This clonotype was detected only once. A read error may be the cause here, since a much bigger clone is one base away. The rearrangement links TRBV5-1 to TRBJ2-1; 11 bases fit TRBD2. This CDR3 is 16 amino acids long. In germline, CDR1 is SGHRS, CDR2 YFSETQ. In DNA form, the CDR3 reads TGCGCCAGCAGCTTGGAGCTAGCGGGGGGTTACAATGAGCGGTTCTTC. This sequence encodes CASSLELAGGYNERFF.

This clonotype was detected ten times or more. V and J are TRBV24-1 and TRBJ2-7; D unclear. This CDR3 has 12 residues. The ends were cut back, 2 bases at V and 5 bases at J, with 6 bases in the middle. Germline CDR1 is KGHDR and CDR2 is SFDVKD. CDR3 sequence (DNA): TGTGCCACCAGTGATTACCAGAACGAGCAGTACTTC. This sequence encodes CATSDYQNEQYF.

This rearrangement joins TRBV11-2 to TRBJ2-5; 11 bases line up with TRBD2. The CDR3 sequence is 16 residues long. CDR1 and CDR2 from the germline V gene are SGHAT and FQNNGV. The V and J ends lost 5 bases and 5 bases, in that order; junction bases with no gene match: 10. The CDR3 spells CASSTLAGGPSETQYF. In nucleotides, the CDR3 is TGTGCCAGCAGCACGTTAGCGGGGGGGCCCTCGGAGACCCAGTACTTC.

This chain joins TRBV28 and TRBJ2-3; D perhaps matches TRBD2 (6 bases). CDR1 is MDHEN, CDR2 SYDVKM, per germline. CDR3 length: 12 residues. Deletions cut 4 bases from V and 10 bases from J, with 12 bases between. The CDR3, as DNA: TGTGCCAGCAGTTCGACGGGGAGGTCGCAGTATTTT. It encodes CASSSTGRSQYF.

This clonotype was detected ten times or more. The chain uses TRBV6-1 and TRBJ2-1; no definite D call. Trimming took 5 bases from V and 2 from J, leaving 7 bases between them. The CDR3 contains 13 residues. CDR1 MNHNS and CDR2 SASEGT come from the germline V gene. The CDR3 DNA is TGTGCCAGCAGTTTGGAGCCCTACAATGAGCAGTTCTTC. It translates to CASSLEPYNEQFF.

This rearrangement joins TRBV12-3 or TRBV12-4 to TRBJ1-2; D gene ambiguous. The CDR3 runs to 16 residues. The V end was cut by 5 bases, the J end by 5 bases, with 21 bases between. The CDR3 region is CASSPDAGALSYGYTF. The DNA of the CDR3 is TGTGCCAGCAGTCCCGACGCAGGAGCTCTATCTTATGGCTACACCTTC.

The rearrangement links TRBV5-1 to TRBJ2-3; 8 bases line up with TRBD2. The germline CDR1 and CDR2 sequences are SGHRS and YFSETQ. The length of the CDR3 is 14 residues. Trimming cost V 2 bases and J 5 bases; bases outside gene matches: 4. The chain's CDR3 is CASSFGGARDTQYF. As DNA, the CDR3 is TGCGCCAGCAGCTTCGGGGGGGCCAGAGATACGCAGTATTTT.

There are a few counts of this clonotype. The chain combines TRBV30 with TRBJ2-2; TRBD1 agrees at 7 bases. The V segment lost 5 bases and the J segment 6 bases; nucleotides outside the gene matches: 6. Germline V CDR1 and CDR2: GTSNPN, SVGIG (reference sequence). The CDR3 runs 13 residues. This CDR3 is CAWADRAAGELFF. CDR3 sequence (DNA): TGTGCCTGGGCCGACAGGGCTGCCGGGGAGCTGTTTTTT.

The sample holds many counts of this clonotype. The chain employs TRBV28 and TRBJ1-2, with D possibly being TRBD1 (6 bases). Between the trimmed V and J ends, which lost 1 base and 4 bases, there was a span of 13 bases. Per germline, CDR1 MDHEN and CDR2 SYDVKM. The CDR3 is made up of 15 amino acids. DNA for the CDR3: TGTGCCAGCAGTTTATTGGGGGCCTTACTCTATGGCTACACCTTC. Residues: CASSLLGALLYGYTF.

The chain carries TRBV2 and TRBJ2-1, with 16 bases that match TRBD2. Trimming at V came to 3 bases and at J to 15 bases, leaving 11 bases not matched to a gene. From germline, CDR1 is SNHLY and CDR2 FYNNEI. CDR3 length: 16 residues. This chain's CDR3 is CASSDLPGLAGGDWFF. Here the CDR3 DNA reads TGTGCCAGCAGTGACCTGCCGGGACTAGCGGGAGGGGATTGGTTCTTC.

V is TRBV6-2 or TRBV6-3 and J is TRBJ2-1, with 9 bases fitting TRBD1. Germline trimming cut 3 bases from V and 8 bases from J; bases unmatched to any gene: 8. The germline V gene encodes CDR1 MNHEY and CDR2 SVGEGT. The length of the CDR3 is 15 residues. The CDR3 protein is CASSYGTGSPDEQFF. For the CDR3, the DNA is TGTGCCAGCAGTTATGGGACAGGGTCACCCGATGAGCAGTTCTTC.

J is TRBJ2-3 and V is TRBV11-2, with D unresolved. CDR3 length equals 16 residues. Trimming shortened V by 1 base and J by 2 bases, and 13 bases separated the two germline ends. Germline V gene sequence: CDR1 SGHAT, CDR2 FQNNGV. The CDR3 DNA is TGTGCCAGCAGCTTAGTGGTCGGGCTTTCCACAGATACGCAGTATTTT. It specifies CASSLVVGLSTDTQYF.

This clonotype was seen repeatedly, ten times or more. The chain employs TRBV7-2 and TRBJ2-3; D not resolved. The germline V and J ends were trimmed by 0 bases and 5 bases, with 3 bases remaining between them. CDR3 length: 12 amino acids. The germline V gene encodes CDR1 SGHTA and CDR2 FQGNSA. The CDR3 region is CASSLALDTQYF. For the CDR3, the DNA is TGTGCCAGCAGCTTAGCTCTAGATACGCAGTATTTT.